The 16 T cell receptor beta chains below were found in one sample sequenced in a study of long-term antiretroviral therapy in people with HIV. Version v3.0 of the immunoSEQ assay was performed at survey level. Clones were sequenced by immunoSEQ multiplex PCR, and TCRdb holds only the in-frame ones, with some missing. The table includes roughly 15,000 clones, approximately 94% detected once. Source: unsorted PBMCs, taken 6.4 years after starting antiretroviral therapy. The receptors derive from a woman aged 45-59 years with HIV.

The chain combines TRBV5-6 with TRBJ2-3; maybe TRBD1 (6 bases). The CDR3 runs to 14 residues. Per the germline V gene, CDR1 is SGHDT and CDR2 is YYEEEE. The V gene lost 3 bases and the J gene lost 2 bases, with 10 bases spanning the gap. CDR3 residues: CASSSWTDTDTQYF. The CDR3 nucleotides read TGTGCCAGCAGCTCATGGACAGACACAGATACGCAGTATTTT.

The chain couples TRBV19 to TRBJ2-1; tentatively, D is TRBD2 (6 bases). CDR3 size: 15 residues. The V end lost 0 bases, the J end lost 3 bases, and 9 bases lay between the germline ends. CDR1 and CDR2 (germline): LNHDA, SQIVND (reference sequence). CDR3 coding DNA: TGTGCCAGTAGTATAGACGGGAGTAACTACAATGAGCAGTTCTTC. Its protein product is CASSIDGSNYNEQFF.

The chain couples TRBV4-2 to TRBJ1-4, with D possibly being TRBD1 (5 bases). Germline lookup yields CDR1 LGHNA and CDR2 YNFKEQ. Trimming took off 0 bases at V and 8 bases at J, with 16 bases between the two ends. This CDR3 has 16 residues. This CDR3 is CASSQENSRGGEKLFF. The DNA for the CDR3 is TGTGCCAGCAGCCAAGAGAATTCGAGGGGCGGAGAAAAACTGTTTTTT.

The chain is built from TRBV28 and TRBJ1-2, with unresolved D. Germline V gives CDR1 MDHEN, CDR2 SYDVKM. The CDR3 runs 16 residues. The V end lost 3 bases, the J end lost 1 base, and 15 bases lay between the germline ends. The CDR3 region has the DNA TGTGCCAGCAGTTTTATCAGTTCGGAGGTTAACTATGGCTACACCTTC. Translation: CASSFISSEVNYGYTF.

The rearrangement uses TRBV7-9 and TRBJ1-2, with D maybe TRBD1 (5 bases). Germline CDR1 reads SEHNR; CDR2 reads FQNEAQ (reference sequence). V was clipped by 3 bases and J by 4 bases, with 15 bases between them. The CDR3 is 15 residues long. The CDR3 loop is CASSFLGAEVYGYTF. The DNA of the CDR3 is TGTGCCAGCAGCTTTCTTGGGGCCGAGGTCTATGGCTACACCTTC.

CDR3 DNA sequence: TGTGCCAGCAGCTTAGCAGGAAAGAACACCGGGGAGCTGTTTTTT. Translation gives CASSLAGKNTGELFF. This chain uses TRBV7-9 with TRBJ2-2; D is unclear. The CDR3 covers 15 residues. V lost 0 bases and J 1 base, leaving 6 bases between the germline ends. Germline V CDR1 and CDR2: SEHNR, FQNEAQ (reference sequence).

The V call is TRBV5-1, the J call TRBJ2-3; 8 bases line up with TRBD2. V was pared by 2 bases and J by 2 bases, with 10 bases of the junction left unmatched. Germline assignment: CDR1 SGHRS and CDR2 YFSETQ. This CDR3 has 17 amino acids. The CDR3 DNA reads TGCGCCAGCAGCTTCACTCCGGGACTAGTTTCCACAGATACGCAGTATTTT. Translated: CASSFTPGLVSTDTQYF.

This chain connects TRBV10-3 to TRBJ2-7; no clear D. This CDR3 has 10 amino acids. The V gene lost 10 bases and the J gene lost 6 bases, with 10 bases spanning the gap. Germline CDR1 and CDR2: ENHRY and SYGVKD. This CDR3 is CATGHSEQYF. DNA for the CDR3: TGTGCCACTGGCCATTCCGAGCAGTACTTC.

The rearrangement links TRBV9 to TRBJ2-3; 11 nucleotides line up with TRBD2. Looked up from germline, CDR1 is SGDLS and CDR2 is YYNGEE. This CDR3 is built from 18 residues. The V segment lost 3 bases and the J segment 0 bases; nucleotides outside the gene matches: 9. As DNA, the CDR3 is TGTGCCAGCAGCGAGAGACTAGCGGGACAAACTAGCACAGATACGCAGTATTTT. Protein: CASSERLAGQTSTDTQYF.

This sequence joins TRBV5-1 and TRBJ2-6; TRBD1 matches at 10 bases. V was pared by 4 bases and J by 8 bases, with 6 bases of the junction left unmatched. The germline gives CDR1 SGHRS, CDR2 YFSETQ. The CDR3 length is 15 residues. The CDR3, as DNA: TGCGCCAGCAGCCTAGGGACAGGGGATCCCAACGTCCTGACTTTC. Protein product: CASSLGTGDPNVLTF. Variable domain in full (rest from reference TRBV5-1 and TRBJ2-6): KAGVTQTPRYLIKTRGQQVTLSCSPISGHRSVSWYQQTPGQGLQFLFEYFSETQRNKGNFPGRFSGRQFSNSRSEMNVSTLELGDSALYLCASSLGTGDPNVLTFGAGSRLTVL.

V usage is TRBV21-1 and J usage is TRBJ2-7; the listed D gene, TRBD2, was not tested against the DNA. TRBV21-1 is a pseudogene. This CDR3 spans 23 amino acids. In DNA, the CDR3 is TGTGCCAGCAGCAAATTTTCCGGGCCCGACGGATCAAAAAAGGGCGGGAACTTCTACGAGCAGTACTTC. Translation gives CASSKFSGPDGSKKGGNFYEQYF.

This clone occurred once. In the same sample, other DNA sequences code for this CDR3. The CDR3 DNA follows: TGTGCCAGCAGCCCCACCGGTAACACCGGGGAGCTGTTTTTT. This encodes CASSPTGNTGELFF. The chain carries TRBV7-3 and TRBJ2-2; D remains ambiguous. This CDR3 has 14 residues. Germline V CDR1 and CDR2: SGHTA, FQGTGA. V was shortened by 5 bases and J by 2 bases, with 9 bases between the two germline ends.

This clone was recorded a few times. The V and J genes are TRBV2 and TRBJ1-3; D is unclear. The CDR3 consists of 15 residues. V lost 2 bases and J lost 0, with 8 bases in between. CDR1 and CDR2 (germline): SNHLY, FYNNEI. CDR3 residues: CASSESSSSGNTIYF. The CDR3 DNA follows: TGTGCCAGCAGTGAAAGCAGCAGCTCTGGAAACACCATATATTTT.

The rearrangement links TRBV7-2 to TRBJ1-2; 8 positions match TRBD1. This CDR3 has 14 residues. J lost 5 bases, V lost 1 base, and 3 bases had no gene match. CDR1 is SGHTA and CDR2 is FQGNSA in the germline V gene. CDR3 protein: CASSLVTGDYGYTF. The CDR3 DNA reads as TGTGCCAGCAGCTTAGTGACAGGGGATTATGGCTACACCTTC.

The chain combines TRBV5-1 with TRBJ2-7, with D uncertain. The germline gives CDR1 SGHRS, CDR2 YFSETQ. Trimming removed 2 bases at V and 1 base at J, with 7 bases between. The CDR3 consists of 13 residues. CDR3 sequence (DNA): TGCGCCAGCAGCTTTGAGCCGTCCTACGAGCAGTACTTC. Translation gives CASSFEPSYEQYF.

V and J are TRBV7-9 and TRBJ1-1; no clear D gene. The CDR3 consists of 13 residues. The ends were cut back, 5 bases at V and 0 bases at J, with 7 bases in the middle. The germline V gene encodes CDR1 SEHNR and CDR2 FQNEAQ (reference sequence). CDR3: CASSDTMNTEAFF. The CDR3 coding sequence is TGTGCCAGCAGCGATACTATGAACACTGAAGCTTTCTTT.